This TCR beta chain is from a study of response to subunit inactivated influenza vaccine (dated by TCRdb to the late 2010s). For the study in its entirety: Deep quantitative profiling of the T cell receptor repertoire was used in the study to follow responses to a trivalent subunit inactivated influenza vaccine.

As for this clonotype: It lacks a known antigen. No base-level quality is on record; no much larger clone is a single base apart.

V trim: 3 bases; J trim: 2 bases; unmatched bases: 6. CDR1 is given as SQVTM and CDR2 as ANQGSEA, both from the germline V gene. Measured from the cysteine to the phenylalanine, the CDR3 is 15 residues long. Only CDR3 DNA remains: 45 bases, in frame from the first base. Results the study describes overall, beyond this receptor: The authors proposed that each seasonal influenza vaccination may bring in only a limited number of new T cells.

The library was built by means of RT-PCR. Instrument on record: Illumina HiSeq 2500. TCRdb reprocessing: public reads trimmed at Q25 with fastp, clones called with MiXCR, in-frame beta chains kept. Every CDR3 protein is listed once, alongside the most common genes and DNA of its rows. The sample includes 560,000 or so distinct CDR3 sequences, with approximately 7.6% observed a single time. The top ten hold roughly 13% of the sample. The source material was PBMCs from blood, sampled around 25 months after vaccination. The chain uses TRBV29-1 and TRBJ2-3; TRBD1 lines up with 9 middle nucleotides. This TCR was recovered from a man in his fifties or sixties who received an inactivated influenza vaccine. Donor details come from another sample of the same person, matched by shared clones. The CDR3: CSVDKGQGHTDTQYF. At the DNA level, the sequence is TGCAGCGTTGATAAGGGACAGGGCCACACAGATACGCAGTATTTT.